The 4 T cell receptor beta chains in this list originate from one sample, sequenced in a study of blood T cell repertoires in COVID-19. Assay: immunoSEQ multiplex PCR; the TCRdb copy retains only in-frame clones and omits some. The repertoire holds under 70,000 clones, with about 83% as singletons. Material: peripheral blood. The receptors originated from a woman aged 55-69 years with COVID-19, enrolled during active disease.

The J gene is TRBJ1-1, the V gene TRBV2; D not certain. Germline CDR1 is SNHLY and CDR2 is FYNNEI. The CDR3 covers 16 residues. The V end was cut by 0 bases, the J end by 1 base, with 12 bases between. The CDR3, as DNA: TGTGCCAGCAGTGAAGCTATAGTCCGACAGAACACTGAAGCTTTCTTT. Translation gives CASSEAIVRQNTEAFF.

CDR3 bases: TGTGCCAGCAGTTTATCGAAGGGACTAGCGGGAGCCTACGAGCAGTACTTC. Its protein product is CASSLSKGLAGAYEQYF. The chain recombines TRBV27 with TRBJ2-7, with 14 bases lining up with TRBD2. CDR1 and CDR2 from the germline V gene are MNHEY and SMNVEV (reference sequence). The CDR3 consists of 17 residues. V trimming: 0 bases; J trimming: 2 bases; junction bases outside the gene matches: 3.

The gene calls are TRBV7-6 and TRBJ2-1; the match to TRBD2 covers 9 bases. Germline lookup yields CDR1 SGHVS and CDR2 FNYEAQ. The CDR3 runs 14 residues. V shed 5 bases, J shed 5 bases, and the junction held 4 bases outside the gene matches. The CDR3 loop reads CASSVGLADNEQFF. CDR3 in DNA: TGTGCCAGCAGCGTGGGACTAGCTGACAATGAGCAGTTCTTC. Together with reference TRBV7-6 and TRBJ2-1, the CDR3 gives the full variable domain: GAGVSQSPRYKVTKRGQDVALRCDPISGHVSLYWYRQALGQGPEFLTYFNYEAQQDKSGLPNDRFSAERPEGSISTLTIQRTEQRDSAMYRCASSVGLADNEQFFGPGTRLTVL.

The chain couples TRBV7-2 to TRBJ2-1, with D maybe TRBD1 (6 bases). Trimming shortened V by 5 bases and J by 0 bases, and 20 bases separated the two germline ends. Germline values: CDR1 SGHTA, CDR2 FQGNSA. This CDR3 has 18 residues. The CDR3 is CASSVQGRRKFSYNEQFF. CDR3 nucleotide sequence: TGTGCCAGCAGCGTACAGGGTCGGCGGAAGTTCTCCTACAATGAGCAGTTCTTC. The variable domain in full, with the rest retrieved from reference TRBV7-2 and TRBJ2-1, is GAGVSQSPSNKVTEKGKDVELRCDPISGHTALYWYRQSLGQGLEFLIYFQGNSAPDKSGLPSDRFSAERTGGSVSTLTIQRTQQEDSAVYLCASSVQGRRKFSYNEQFFGPGTRLTVL.